This T cell receptor beta chain appears in the sequencing data of a study of T-cell reconstitution after alpha-beta-depleted transplantation in children. General study findings and limits: The origin of alpha-beta T cells about two months after transplant was reportedly several hundred expanded graft clones. Some patients owed their high day-60 TCRbeta diversity to surviving recipient T cells and thymic progenitors. One year post-transplant, T-cell counts and diversity were largely derived from T cells produced anew.

As to this clonotype: Its antigen remains unknown.

This CDR3 has 15 amino acids. The V and J ends lost 2 bases and 4 bases, in that order; junction bases with no gene match: 5. Preparation of the TCRbeta library used unique molecular identifiers. MiXCR, applied by TCRdb to the PCR reads, yields one record per CDR3 protein. The repertoire has roughly 790,000 distinct CDR3 sequences, around 15% of them found once; the top ten carry approximately 5%. This chain uses TRBV6-7 with TRBJ2-7; TRBD2 matches at 10 bases. TRBV6-7 is an ORF, with its function uncertain. The sequence was obtained from a male patient younger than 18 who had a stem cell transplant for acute lymphoblastic leukemia, so the T cells may come from the graft donor. The specimen comprised PBMCs, mostly from graft donor cells, sampled 360 days after TCRalphabeta/CD19-depleted stem cell transplant. The DNA for the CDR3 is TGTGCCAGCAGTTACCTTCTAGCGGGAGCTTACGAGCAGTACTTC. Amino acid sequence: CASSYLLAGAYEQYF.